A single sample gave rise to the 9 T cell receptor beta chains below, sequenced in a study of cytomegalovirus exposure and HLA in healthy donors. This PCR relied on a set of 60 Vbeta primers and 13 Jbeta primers. Sequenced by immunoSEQ multiplex PCR; TCRdb stores in-frame clones only, minus some. The sample comprises 150,000 to 200,000 clones, about four fifths of which are singletons, and about 1.9% rests with the top ten. The sample consisted of PBMCs. The receptors come from a woman in her twenties or thirties in good health and CMV-seronegative.

This clone appeared a few times. The chain couples TRBV5-4 to TRBJ2-7; tentative D call: TRBD2 (5 bases). Germline V gene data show CDR1 as SGHNT and CDR2 as YYREEE (reference sequence). Trimming pared 1 base from V and 6 bases from J, leaving 11 bases between. This CDR3 is built from 13 residues. CDR3 sequence reads: CASSLRLAAEQYF. As DNA, the CDR3 is TGTGCCAGCAGCTTGCGTCTAGCAGCCGAGCAGTACTTC.

The chain combines TRBV2 with TRBJ2-5; D is ambiguous. The ends were cut back, 4 bases at V and 5 bases at J, with 5 bases in the middle. From germline, CDR1 is SNHLY and CDR2 FYNNEI. The CDR3 covers 11 residues. The CDR3 DNA reads TGTGCCAGCAGTGCCAGGGAGACCCAGTACTTC. This codes for CASSARETQYF.

The chain has TRBV6-1 and TRBJ1-1; perhaps TRBD1 as D (5 bases). Trimming shortened V by 7 bases and J by 0 bases, and 15 bases separated the two germline ends. This CDR3 has 15 amino acids. Germline V gene lookup returns CDR1 MNHNS and CDR2 SASEGT. As DNA, the CDR3 is TGTGCCAGCACTCAAGGGGCAGGGATGAACACTGAAGCTTTCTTT. Amino acids: CASTQGAGMNTEAFF.

This clone has only one observation. This chain uses TRBV4-3 with TRBJ2-4, with a possible D match to TRBD1 (6 bases). The CDR3 runs to 17 residues. The ends were cut back, 0 bases at V and 3 bases at J, with 15 bases in the middle. CDR1 is LGHNA, CDR2 YSLEER, per germline. The DNA of the CDR3 is TGCGCCAGCAGCCAAGAAGGGGGAAGGGGCGGCAAAAACATTCAGTACTTC. Translation gives CASSQEGGRGGKNIQYF.

This clone was counted once. The V and J genes are TRBV27 and TRBJ2-3; the D gene is possibly TRBD2 (5 bases). Germline V gene sequence: CDR1 MNHEY, CDR2 SMNVEV (reference sequence). Trimming pared 9 bases from V and 1 base from J, leaving 14 bases between. The CDR3 covers 14 residues. The CDR3 sequence: CARKTGMGTDTQYF. CDR3 in DNA: TGTGCCAGAAAGACGGGGATGGGCACAGATACGCAGTATTTT.

About this clone: Distinct nucleotide sequences in the sample also encode this CDR3. The chain recombines TRBV6-5 with TRBJ1-5; 7 bases map to TRBD1. CDR3 length equals 14 residues. With V trimmed by 6 bases and J by 9 bases, 11 bases remained unmatched. Per germline, CDR1 MNHEY and CDR2 SVGAGI. CDR3 nucleotide sequence: TGTGCCAGCAGCCTGACAGGGCCCCGAGGGCCCCAGCATTTT. Translated: CASSLTGPRGPQHF.

V is TRBV5-1 and J is TRBJ2-3, with 8 bases aligning to TRBD2. J lost 1 base, V lost 3 bases, and 10 bases had no gene match. Germline V gives CDR1 SGHRS, CDR2 YFSETQ. The CDR3 runs 17 residues. The CDR3 nucleotides read TGCGCCAGCAGCTCCGGGGGGGTCCTAGCTGGCACAGATACGCAGTATTTT. This translates into CASSSGGVLAGTDTQYF.

The chain combines TRBV10-2 with TRBJ2-5; weak D call: TRBD2 (5 bases). The CDR3 is 14 amino acids. Trimming stripped 2 bases from V and 5 bases from J, with 12 bases between. Germline V gene data show CDR1 as WSHSY and CDR2 as SAAADI. The CDR3, as DNA: TGCGCCAGCAGTGAGGCGGGCGGAGTGGAGACCCAGTACTTC. Translated, it gives CASSEAGGVETQYF.

The sample holds a few counts of this clone. The chain employs TRBV5-1 and TRBJ2-7; 13 bases map to TRBD2. Trimming removed 3 bases from V and 3 bases from J; junction bases left unmatched: 3. Per the germline V gene, CDR1 is SGHRS and CDR2 is YFSETQ. The CDR3 runs to 15 residues. The CDR3 nucleotides read TGCGCCAGCAGCTGGGGGACTAGCGGGGACTACGAGCAGTACTTC. Its translation: CASSWGTSGDYEQYF. Looking up the rest from reference TRBV5-1 and TRBJ2-7 gives the full variable domain: KAGVTQTPRYLIKTRGQQVTLSCSPISGHRSVSWYQQTPGQGLQFLFEYFSETQRNKGNFPGRFSGRQFSNSRSEMNVSTLELGDSALYLCASSWGTSGDYEQYFGPGTRLTVT.